These T cell receptor beta chains were read from a single sample in a study of T cells in Graves' hyperthyroidism and ophthalmopathy. TCRdb re-analysed the multiplex PCR reads in MiXCR, keeping a single row per CDR3 protein. Of around 530,000 distinct CDR3 sequences in the sample, roughly 15% were seen once. The specimen was blood. These receptors were collected from a woman aged 18-29 years with Graves' ophthalmopathy. Both conserved end residues are part of each CDR3. The order of the fields is J gene, V gene, D gene, clone size, CDR3 protein. The D gene is left open where the match is weak. Rows may omit the clone size; those that give it use once, few, many or a size class.

TRBJ1-5 TRBV5-5 TRBD1 NA CASSFRQGRAVGNQPQHF
TRBJ1-1 TRBV11-2 NA few CASSLTSPMNTEAFF
TRBJ2-7 TRBV13 TRBD2 NA CASSSRDYGPYEQYF
TRBJ1-1 TRBV7-2 NA many CASSSRMSEAFF
TRBJ1-2 TRBV5-1 NA many CASSFEGANYGYTF
TRBJ1-1 TRBV9 TRBD1 many CASSVWDRVNTEAFF
TRBJ2-1 TRBV29-1 TRBD2 NA CSVTRVGGVSNEQFF
TRBJ2-3 TRBV7-2 TRBD2 many CASSPYAGGPGDTQYF
TRBJ1-3 TRBV5-1 NA NA CASSRDGDSGNTIYF
TRBJ2-2 TRBV2 NA NA CASSVGRGGTGEPFF
TRBJ1-6 TRBV28 NA many CASSFRQDSYNSPLHF
TRBJ2-1 TRBV11-2 NA many CASSLERGPSQFF
TRBJ2-7 TRBV3-1 NA many CASSQVGLTYEQYF
TRBJ1-1 TRBV7-2 NA NA CASSLVSGSGTEAFF
TRBJ1-4 TRBV9 NA NA CASSVEGSGEKLFF
TRBJ1-5 TRBV19 TRBD1 NA CASSRRQGPQPQHF
TRBJ1-1 TRBV11-3 NA many CASSATTNTEAFF
TRBJ2-2 TRBV11-1 TRBD2 many CASSLFFGRERTGELFF
TRBJ1-1 TRBV5-1 NA NA CASSLEPVDTEAFF
TRBJ1-5 TRBV19 NA few CASSLPAGRTQPQHF
TRBJ2-1 TRBV6-1 TRBD2 NA CASAGGAYNEQFF
TRBJ1-1 TRBV10-3 TRBD1 many CAISAAGTVNTEAFF
TRBJ1-1 TRBV12-3/TRBV12-4 TRBD1 NA CASIHRTGDTEAFF
TRBJ2-7 TRBV7-4 TRBD2 NA CASSYRTSGRAGSYEQYF
TRBJ2-1 TRBV15 NA once CATSRDIGYEQFF
TRBJ1-2 TRBV6-5 NA NA CSSSYSDGLGYTF
TRBJ2-1 TRBV20-1 TRBD2 NA CSARTSGSIYEQFF
TRBJ1-5 TRBV5-6 NA NA CASSRLGYNQPQHF
TRBJ1-5 TRBV7-2 NA few CASSLKSRVGQPQHF
TRBJ2-1 TRBV9 NA few CASSVGGQGGSYNEQFF
TRBJ1-1 TRBV25-1 NA NA CASSEDARSTEAFF
TRBJ1-1 TRBV13 NA few CASSLEGWSAFF
TRBJ1-1 TRBV5-4 NA NA CASSWGLLNPEAFF
TRBJ2-7 TRBV7-3 TRBD2 few CASSFAGTSVDEQYF
TRBJ1-5 TRBV6-1 NA many CASSDLAGQPQHF
TRBJ2-5 TRBV30 TRBD1 many CAWRPGTDQETQYF
TRBJ2-1 TRBV14 NA once CASQIARGNNEQFF
TRBJ2-6 TRBV28 NA NA CASSPNPNSGANVLTF
TRBJ1-3 TRBV28 NA NA CASISDRRISGNTIYF
TRBJ2-4 TRBV7-3 TRBD2 few CASSNGLENIQYF